The 12 T cell receptor beta chains below come from one sample, sequenced in a study of blood T cell repertoires in COVID-19. Sequencing was performed with immunoSEQ multiplex PCR; in TCRdb, only in-frame clones are kept and a portion is missing. The table records roughly 230,000 clones, around 83% of them present only once. The material sequenced was PBMCs or T cells enriched from blood (not recorded which). The receptors stem from a woman in her 50s who had been exposed to COVID-19.

The V call is TRBV19, the J call TRBJ1-3, with D maybe TRBD1 (5 bases). Trimming removed 4 bases from V and 0 bases from J, with 19 bases in between. CDR1 LNHDA and CDR2 SQIVND come from the germline V gene (reference sequence). The CDR3 sequence is 18 residues long. CDR3 amino acids: CASSTKTGDSYSGNTIYF. The CDR3 nucleotides are TGTGCCAGTAGTACCAAGACCGGCGACAGCTACTCTGGAAACACCATATATTTT. Full variable domain (rest looked up from reference TRBV19 and TRBJ1-3): DGGITQSPKYLFRKEGQNVTLSCEQNLNHDAMYWYRQDPGQGLRLIYYSQIVNDFQKGDIAEGYSVSREKKESFPLTVTSAQKNPTAFYLCASSTKTGDSYSGNTIYFGEGSWLTVV.

This chain links TRBV11-2 with TRBJ1-3; D is undetermined. This CDR3 spans 15 amino acids. Trimming took 5 bases from V and 0 from J, leaving 11 bases between them. CDR1 is SGHAT, CDR2 FQNNGV, per germline. CDR3 in DNA: TGTGCCAGCAGCCCCGGCACTAGCTCTGGAAACACCATATATTTT. Protein product: CASSPGTSSGNTIYF.

The rearrangement joins TRBV11-2 to TRBJ2-3, with 13 positions matching TRBD2. V dropped 6 bases and J dropped 2; count of bases not matched to a gene: 5. The germline V gene encodes CDR1 SGHAT and CDR2 FQNNGV. This CDR3 spans 16 amino acids. The CDR3 DNA follows: TGTGCCAGCAGGGGACTAGCGGGGTGGCTCACAGATACGCAGTATTTT. Protein product: CASRGLAGWLTDTQYF.

The rearrangement links TRBV7-9 to TRBJ1-5; no reliable D call. CDR3 length: 14 residues. Germline V gene lookup returns CDR1 SEHNR and CDR2 FQNEAQ (reference sequence). Trimming took 5 bases from V and 0 from J, leaving 8 bases between them. The CDR3 loop is CASSGDGSNQPQHF. Written as DNA, the CDR3 is TGTGCCAGCAGCGGAGACGGTAGCAATCAGCCCCAGCATTTT.

V usage is TRBV18 and J usage is TRBJ2-5; TRBD1 aligns across 7 bases. V shed 8 bases, J shed 2 bases, and the junction held 5 bases outside the gene matches. CDR3 length: 13 residues. CDR1 and CDR2 from the germline V gene are KGHSH and LQKENI. CDR3 residues: CASQGQVQETQYF. The DNA of the CDR3 is TGTGCCAGCCAAGGACAGGTACAAGAGACCCAGTACTTC.

The chain carries TRBV18 and TRBJ1-6, with TRBD1 identical over 8 bases. Germline V lookup: CDR1 KGHSH, CDR2 LQKENI. The CDR3 spans 16 residues. V lost 2 bases, J lost 5 bases, and 5 bases stayed unmatched. The CDR3 nucleotides read TGTGCCAGCTCACCAAACGGACAGGGCAATAATTCACCCCTCCACTTT. Protein product: CASSPNGQGNNSPLHF.

The chain recombines TRBV2 with TRBJ2-7; the match to TRBD2 covers 11 bases. The germline V gene has CDR1 SNHLY and CDR2 FYNNEI. CDR3 length: 15 residues. With 4 bases clipped from V and 7 bases from J, the junction kept 9 bases outside the gene matches. This chain's CDR3 is CASSGDSGGAREQYF. In DNA form, the CDR3 reads TGTGCCAGCAGTGGGGATAGCGGGGGGGCCCGGGAGCAGTACTTC. The whole variable domain, remainder taken from reference TRBV2 and TRBJ2-7, is EPEVTQTPSHQVTQMGQEVILRCVPISNHLYFYWYRQILGQKVEFLVSFYNNEISEKSEIFDDQFSVERPDGSNFTLKIRSTKLEDSAMYFCASSGDSGGAREQYFGPGTRLTVT.

This chain connects TRBV11-2 to TRBJ2-1; TRBD2 aligns across 8 bases. The germline V gene encodes CDR1 SGHAT and CDR2 FQNNGV. J gave up 9 bases and V 2 bases, and 6 bases lay outside the gene matches. The CDR3 length is 14 residues. The CDR3 DNA follows: TGTGCCAGCAGCTTAAGTACGGCGGGAGGTGAGCAGTTCTTC. It is translated as CASSLSTAGGEQFF.

This clone appeared a single time. J is TRBJ1-6 and V is TRBV10-2; 8 nucleotides agree with TRBD1. The germline V gene has CDR1 WSHSY and CDR2 SAAADI. The CDR3 sequence is 14 residues long. With V trimmed by 7 bases and J by 6 bases, 5 bases remained unmatched. Here the CDR3 DNA reads TGCGCCAGCACCGGGACAGGCCGTAATTCACCCCTCCACTTT. It is translated as CASTGTGRNSPLHF.

This chain connects TRBV2 to TRBJ1-5; 7 nucleotides line up with TRBD1. The CDR3 totals 15 residues. J was trimmed by 1 base and V by 7 bases; bases with no gene match: 7. The germline V gene has CDR1 SNHLY and CDR2 FYNNEI. The CDR3 loop reads CASKRTGESNQPQHF. The DNA of the CDR3 is TGTGCCAGCAAACGCACAGGGGAAAGCAATCAGCCCCAGCATTTT.

The genes are TRBV7-2 and TRBJ2-7; D is unclear. CDR3 length equals 15 residues. V shed 2 bases and J shed 3 bases, with 14 bases lying between them. The V gene's germline CDR1 is SGHTA and CDR2 FQGNSA. The CDR3 loop is CASSLSVTHLYEQYF. The CDR3, as DNA: TGTGCCAGCAGCTTAAGCGTGACCCACCTCTACGAGCAGTACTTC.

The chain recombines TRBV18 with TRBJ1-2; 8 bases are a match to TRBD1. V lost 6 bases, J lost 6 bases, and 9 bases stayed unmatched. The CDR3 consists of 14 residues. CDR1 and CDR2 from the germline V gene are KGHSH and LQKENI. This CDR3 reads CASSRTGTGNGYTF. CDR3 nucleotide sequence: TGTGCCAGCTCGCGGACAGGGACGGGCAATGGCTACACCTTC.